This T cell receptor (beta chain) came from a study of blood T cell repertoires in COVID-19. This CDR3 has 13 residues. V lost 2 bases, J lost 3 bases, and 7 bases lay in between. The V gene's germline CDR1 is MNHEY and CDR2 SVGEGT. Repertoires were generated with immunoSEQ multiplex PCR, while TCRdb's copy carries only in-frame clones and drops some. Found here are tens of thousands of clones, around four fifths of them singletons; the top ten hold 7.4%. The sample consisted of peripheral blood. The genes are TRBV6-2 or TRBV6-3 and TRBJ1-1, with unresolved D. This sequence originates from a woman between 55 and 75 years old with acute or convalescent COVID-19. CDR3 DNA sequence: TGTGCCAGCAGTTACGCGGCTTACACTGAAGCTTTCTTT. Protein product: CASSYAAYTEAFF.